This T cell receptor (beta chain) was captured by sequencing in a study of OX40 agonist ivuxolimab in advanced cancers. Using immunoSEQ multiplex PCR, the repertoire was profiled, and TCRdb retains in-frame clones only, with some absent. The sample yields roughly 100,000 clones, roughly 80% seen once. Sampled blood was obtained at baseline, cycle 4 day 1, and cycle 7 day 1. The study's findings and limits: At 0.1 to 3.0 mg/kg, CD4+ and CD8+ blood T cells expanded clonally by week 6. Partial responders at 0.1-3.0 mg/kg showed near-lowest clonal expansion.

About this clone: What it recognizes is unknown.

This sequence originates from an adult with an advanced solid tumor such as melanoma, head and neck, liver or kidney cancer. The sample here was CD4+ or CD8+ T cells sorted from blood, taken in a trial of the OX40 agonist ivuxolimab.

This CDR3 is CASRRVPGNTIYF. The CDR3 DNA reads as TGTGCCTCCAGGAGGGTTCCCGGAAACACCATATATTTT. The chain joins TRBV6-1 to TRBJ1-3; D uncertain. The CDR3 totals 13 residues. V was clipped by 11 bases and J by 4 bases, with 15 bases between them. Germline CDR1 reads MNHNS; CDR2 reads SASEGT.